This T cell receptor (beta chain) is from a study of shared clonotypes between healthy human individuals. Repertoires were generated with immunoSEQ multiplex PCR, while TCRdb's copy carries only in-frame clones and drops some. The data contain fewer than 200,000 clones, 66% of them singletons. This CDR3 region has 17 residues. Trimming removed 4 bases from V and 0 bases from J, with 17 bases in between. The germline V gene encodes CDR1 ENHRY and CDR2 SYGVKD. Sequences were obtained from memory CD4+ T cells sorted from blood. Noted subset: CD45RA-negative fraction. This TCR derives from a man aged 30 to 45 in good health. The chain recombines TRBV10-3 with TRBJ2-3, with D perhaps matching TRBD2 (6 bases). The CDR3 DNA follows: TGTGCCATCAGTGGGGGACTCGCCTCATCTAGCACAGATACGCAGTATTTT. Its protein is CAISGGLASSSTDTQYF.